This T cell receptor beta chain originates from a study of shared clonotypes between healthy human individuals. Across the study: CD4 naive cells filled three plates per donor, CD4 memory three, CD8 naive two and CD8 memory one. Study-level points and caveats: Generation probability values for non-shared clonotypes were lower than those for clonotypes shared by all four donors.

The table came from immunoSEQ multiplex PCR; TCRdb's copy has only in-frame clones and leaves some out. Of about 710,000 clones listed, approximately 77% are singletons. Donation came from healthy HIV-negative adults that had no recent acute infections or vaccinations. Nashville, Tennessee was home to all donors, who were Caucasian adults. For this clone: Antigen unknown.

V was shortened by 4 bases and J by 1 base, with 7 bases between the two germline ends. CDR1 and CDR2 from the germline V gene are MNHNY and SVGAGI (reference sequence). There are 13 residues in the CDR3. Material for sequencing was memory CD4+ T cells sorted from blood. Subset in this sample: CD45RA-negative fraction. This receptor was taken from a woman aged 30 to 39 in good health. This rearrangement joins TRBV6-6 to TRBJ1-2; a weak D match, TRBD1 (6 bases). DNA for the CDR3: TGTGCCAGCAGTTTACAGGGTAACTATGGCTACACCTTC. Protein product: CASSLQGNYGYTF.